This record covers a single TCR beta chain. Its antigen is not identified. This record comes from a study of shared clonotypes between healthy human individuals. In the study overall: The study enrolled a couple of women and a few men aged 18 to 49.

Profiling relied on immunoSEQ multiplex PCR, and the TCRdb table lists in-frame clones only, not all of them. Counted here are some 450,000 clones, around 77% occurring once; the ten biggest clones make up approximately 12%. Whole-study findings and limits: The study sampled only blood, and tissue repertoires likely differ.

Sequencing was carried out using PBMCs. The receptor was derived from a woman aged 40 to 49 in good health. Some clones in this sample may be carry-over from other donors' samples.

The CDR3 loop reads CASTTTASYEQYF. As DNA, the CDR3 is TGTGCCAGCACTACGACAGCTTCCTACGAGCAGTACTTC. The J gene is TRBJ2-7, the V gene TRBV6-1; D perhaps matches TRBD1 (5 bases). The CDR3 is made up of 13 amino acids. Between the trimmed V and J ends, which lost 7 bases and 1 base, there was a span of 11 bases. Germline V gene sequence: CDR1 MNHNS, CDR2 SASEGT.